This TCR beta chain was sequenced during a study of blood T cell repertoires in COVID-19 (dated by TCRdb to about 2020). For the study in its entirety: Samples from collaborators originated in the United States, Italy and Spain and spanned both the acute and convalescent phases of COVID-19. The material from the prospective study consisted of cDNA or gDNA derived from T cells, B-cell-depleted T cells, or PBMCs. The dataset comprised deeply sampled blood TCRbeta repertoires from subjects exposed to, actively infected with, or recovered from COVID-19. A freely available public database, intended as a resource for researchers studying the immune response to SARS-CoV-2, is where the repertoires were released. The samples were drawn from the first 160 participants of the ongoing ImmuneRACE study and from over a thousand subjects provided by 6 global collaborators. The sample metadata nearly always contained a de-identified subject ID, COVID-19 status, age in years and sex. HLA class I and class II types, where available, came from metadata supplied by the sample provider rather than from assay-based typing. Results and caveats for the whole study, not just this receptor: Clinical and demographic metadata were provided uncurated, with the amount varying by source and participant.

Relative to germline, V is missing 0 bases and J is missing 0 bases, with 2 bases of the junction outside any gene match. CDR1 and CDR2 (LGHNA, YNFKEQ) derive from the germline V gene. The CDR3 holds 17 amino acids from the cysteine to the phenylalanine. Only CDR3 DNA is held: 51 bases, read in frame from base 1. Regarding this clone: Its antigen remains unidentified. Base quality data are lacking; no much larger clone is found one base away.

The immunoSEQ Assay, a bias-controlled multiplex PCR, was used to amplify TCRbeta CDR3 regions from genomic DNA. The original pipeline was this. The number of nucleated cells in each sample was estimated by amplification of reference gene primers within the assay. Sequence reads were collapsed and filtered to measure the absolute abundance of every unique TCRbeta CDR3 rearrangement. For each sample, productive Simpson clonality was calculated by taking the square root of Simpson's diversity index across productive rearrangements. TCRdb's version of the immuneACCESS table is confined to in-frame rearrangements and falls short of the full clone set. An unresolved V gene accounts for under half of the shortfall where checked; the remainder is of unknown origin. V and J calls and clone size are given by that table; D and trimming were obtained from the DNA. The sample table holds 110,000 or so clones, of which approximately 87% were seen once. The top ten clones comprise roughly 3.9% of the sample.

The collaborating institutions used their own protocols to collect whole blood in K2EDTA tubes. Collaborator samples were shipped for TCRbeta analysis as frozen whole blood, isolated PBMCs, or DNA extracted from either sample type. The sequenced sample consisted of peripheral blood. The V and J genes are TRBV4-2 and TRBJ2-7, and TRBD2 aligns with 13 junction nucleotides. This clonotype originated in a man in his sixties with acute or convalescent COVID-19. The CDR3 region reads CASSQEGTSGTSYEQYF. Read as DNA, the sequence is TGTGCCAGCAGCCAAGAAGGGACTAGCGGGACCTCCTACGAGCAGTACTTC.